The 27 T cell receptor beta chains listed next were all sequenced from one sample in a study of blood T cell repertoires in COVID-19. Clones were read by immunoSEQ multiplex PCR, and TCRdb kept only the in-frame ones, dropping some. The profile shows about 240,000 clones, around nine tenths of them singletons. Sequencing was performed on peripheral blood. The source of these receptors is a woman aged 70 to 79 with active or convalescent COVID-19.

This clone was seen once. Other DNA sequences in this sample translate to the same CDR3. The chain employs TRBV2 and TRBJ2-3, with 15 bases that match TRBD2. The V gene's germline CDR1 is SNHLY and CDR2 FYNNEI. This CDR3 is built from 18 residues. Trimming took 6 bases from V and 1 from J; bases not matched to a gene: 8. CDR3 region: CASSPGLAGGLGTDTQYF. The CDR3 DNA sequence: TGTGCCAGCAGCCCCGGACTAGCGGGGGGGCTCGGCACAGATACGCAGTATTTT.

This CDR3 reads CATSRGSGSTEAFF. CDR3 sequence (DNA): TGTGCCACCAGCAGGGGGTCCGGGAGCACTGAAGCTTTCTTT. This chain joins TRBV15 and TRBJ1-1; D remains unclear. The germline V gene has CDR1 LNHNV and CDR2 YYDKDF (reference sequence). The CDR3 has 14 amino acids. The V end was cut by 3 bases, the J end by 4 bases, with 12 bases between.

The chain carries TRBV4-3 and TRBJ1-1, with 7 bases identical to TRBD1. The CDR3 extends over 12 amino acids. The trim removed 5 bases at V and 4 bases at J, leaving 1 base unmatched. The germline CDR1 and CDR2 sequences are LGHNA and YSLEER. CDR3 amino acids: CASSRGRTEAFF. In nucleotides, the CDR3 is TGCGCCAGCAGCAGGGGGCGCACTGAAGCTTTCTTT.

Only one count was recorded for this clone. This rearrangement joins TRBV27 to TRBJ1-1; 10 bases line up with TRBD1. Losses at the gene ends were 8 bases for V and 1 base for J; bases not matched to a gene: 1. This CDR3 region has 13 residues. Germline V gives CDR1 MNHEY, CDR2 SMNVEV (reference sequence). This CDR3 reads CASRTGGNTEAFF. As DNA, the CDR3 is TGTGCCAGCCGGACAGGGGGGAACACTGAAGCTTTCTTT.

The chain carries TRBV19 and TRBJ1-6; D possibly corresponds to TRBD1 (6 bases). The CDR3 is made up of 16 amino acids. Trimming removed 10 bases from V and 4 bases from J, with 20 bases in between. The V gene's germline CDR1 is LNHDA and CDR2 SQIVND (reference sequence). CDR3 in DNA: TGTGCCACCCGGACCAACCGGGACAATTATAATTCACCCCTCCACTTT. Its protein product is CATRTNRDNYNSPLHF. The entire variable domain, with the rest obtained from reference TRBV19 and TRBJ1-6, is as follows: DGGITQSPKYLFRKEGQNVTLSCEQNLNHDAMYWYRQDPGQGLRLIYYSQIVNDFQKGDIAEGYSVSREKKESFPLTVTSAQKNPTAFYLCATRTNRDNYNSPLHFGNGTRLTVT.

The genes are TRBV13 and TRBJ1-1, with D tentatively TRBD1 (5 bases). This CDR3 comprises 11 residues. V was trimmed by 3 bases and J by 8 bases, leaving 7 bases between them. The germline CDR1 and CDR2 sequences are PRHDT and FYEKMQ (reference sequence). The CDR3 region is CASSFGGEAFF. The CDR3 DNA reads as TGTGCCAGCAGCTTCGGGGGAGAAGCTTTCTTT.

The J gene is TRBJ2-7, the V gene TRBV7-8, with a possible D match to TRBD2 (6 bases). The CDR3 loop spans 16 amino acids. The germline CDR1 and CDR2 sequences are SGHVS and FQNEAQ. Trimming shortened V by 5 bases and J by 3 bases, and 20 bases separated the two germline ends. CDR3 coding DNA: TGTGCCAGCAGCCCCGAGGTTCGCGGGGACCTCTACGAGCAGTACTTC. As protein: CASSPEVRGDLYEQYF.

The CDR3 sequence: CATSRARGGSDTQYF. CDR3 nucleotide sequence: TGTGCCACCAGCAGAGCGCGCGGGGGGTCAGATACGCAGTATTTT. The V call is TRBV15, the J call TRBJ2-3; 8 bases are a match to TRBD2. With 1 base clipped from V and 4 bases from J, the junction kept 4 bases outside the gene matches. The CDR3 is made up of 15 amino acids. Germline CDR1 is LNHNV and CDR2 is YYDKDF (reference sequence).

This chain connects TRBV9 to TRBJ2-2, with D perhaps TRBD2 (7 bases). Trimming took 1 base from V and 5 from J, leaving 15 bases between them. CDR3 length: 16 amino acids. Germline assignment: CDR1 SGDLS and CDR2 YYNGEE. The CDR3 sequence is CASSVSAGASTGELFF. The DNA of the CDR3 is TGTGCCAGCAGCGTATCGGCGGGGGCCTCTACCGGGGAGCTGTTTTTT.

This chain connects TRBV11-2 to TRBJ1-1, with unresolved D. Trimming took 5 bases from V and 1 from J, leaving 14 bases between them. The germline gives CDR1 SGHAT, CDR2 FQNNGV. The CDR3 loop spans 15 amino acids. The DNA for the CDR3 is TGTGCCAGCAGCCTCACGGTGAACAGGAACACTGAAGCTTTCTTT. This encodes CASSLTVNRNTEAFF.

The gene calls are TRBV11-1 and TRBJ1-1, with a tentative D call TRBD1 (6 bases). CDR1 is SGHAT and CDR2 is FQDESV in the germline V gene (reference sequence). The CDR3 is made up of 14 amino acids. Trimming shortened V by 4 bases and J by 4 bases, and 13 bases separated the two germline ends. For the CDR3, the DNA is TGTGCCAGCAGCTACAGGGTTAGGGGCACTGAAGCTTTCTTT. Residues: CASSYRVRGTEAFF.

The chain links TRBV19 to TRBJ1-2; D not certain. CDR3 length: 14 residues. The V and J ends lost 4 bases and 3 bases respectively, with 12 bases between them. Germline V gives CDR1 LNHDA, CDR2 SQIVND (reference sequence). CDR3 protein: CASSTPRRYYGYTF. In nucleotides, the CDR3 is TGTGCCAGTAGTACCCCCCGCAGGTACTATGGCTACACCTTC. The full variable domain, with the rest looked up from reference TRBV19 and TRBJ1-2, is DGGITQSPKYLFRKEGQNVTLSCEQNLNHDAMYWYRQDPGQGLRLIYYSQIVNDFQKGDIAEGYSVSREKKESFPLTVTSAQKNPTAFYLCASSTPRRYYGYTFGSGTRLTVV.

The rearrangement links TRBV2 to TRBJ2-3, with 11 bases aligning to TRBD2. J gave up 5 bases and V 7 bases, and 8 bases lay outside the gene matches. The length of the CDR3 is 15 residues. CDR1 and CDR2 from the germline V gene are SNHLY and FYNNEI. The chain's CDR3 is CASTQGTSGVDTQYF. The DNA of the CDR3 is TGTGCCAGCACTCAGGGGACTAGCGGCGTAGATACGCAGTATTTT.

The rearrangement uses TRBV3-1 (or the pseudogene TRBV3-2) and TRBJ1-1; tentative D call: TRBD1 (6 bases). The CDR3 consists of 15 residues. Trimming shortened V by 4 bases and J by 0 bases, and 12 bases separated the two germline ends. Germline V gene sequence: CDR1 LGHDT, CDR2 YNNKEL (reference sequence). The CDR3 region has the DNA TGTGCCAGCAGCCTTAGCGGGACAATGAACACTGAAGCTTTCTTT. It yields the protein CASSLSGTMNTEAFF.

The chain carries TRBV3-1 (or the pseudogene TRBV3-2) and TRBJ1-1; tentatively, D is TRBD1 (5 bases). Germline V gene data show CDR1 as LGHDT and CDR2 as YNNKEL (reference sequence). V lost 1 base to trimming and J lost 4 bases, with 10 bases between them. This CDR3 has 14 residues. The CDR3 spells CASSQAFGGTEAFF. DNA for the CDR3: TGTGCCAGCAGCCAAGCATTCGGGGGCACTGAAGCTTTCTTT.

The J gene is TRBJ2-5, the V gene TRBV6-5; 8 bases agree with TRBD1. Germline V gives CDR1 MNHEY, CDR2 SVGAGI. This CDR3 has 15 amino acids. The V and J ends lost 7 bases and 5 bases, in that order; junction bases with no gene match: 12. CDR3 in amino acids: CASKTGALGMETQYF. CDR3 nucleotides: TGTGCCAGCAAGACAGGGGCATTAGGGATGGAGACCCAGTACTTC.

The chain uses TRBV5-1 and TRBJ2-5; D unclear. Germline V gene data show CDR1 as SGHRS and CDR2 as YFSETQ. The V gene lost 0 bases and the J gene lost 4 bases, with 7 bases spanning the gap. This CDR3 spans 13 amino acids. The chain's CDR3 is CASSLATRETQYF. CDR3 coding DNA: TGCGCCAGCAGCTTGGCCACCAGAGAGACCCAGTACTTC. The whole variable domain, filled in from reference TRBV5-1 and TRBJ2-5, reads KAGVTQTPRYLIKTRGQQVTLSCSPISGHRSVSWYQQTPGQGLQFLFEYFSETQRNKGNFPGRFSGRQFSNSRSEMNVSTLELGDSALYLCASSLATRETQYFGPGTRLLVL.

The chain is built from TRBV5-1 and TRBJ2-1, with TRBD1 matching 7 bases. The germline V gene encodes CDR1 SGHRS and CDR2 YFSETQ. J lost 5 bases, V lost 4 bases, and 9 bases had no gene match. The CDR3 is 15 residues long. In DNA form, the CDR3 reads TGCGCCAGCAGCCGGTCCGGGACAGTTAACAATGAGCAGTTCTTC. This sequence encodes CASSRSGTVNNEQFF. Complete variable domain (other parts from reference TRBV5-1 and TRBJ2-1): KAGVTQTPRYLIKTRGQQVTLSCSPISGHRSVSWYQQTPGQGLQFLFEYFSETQRNKGNFPGRFSGRQFSNSRSEMNVSTLELGDSALYLCASSRSGTVNNEQFFGPGTRLTVL.

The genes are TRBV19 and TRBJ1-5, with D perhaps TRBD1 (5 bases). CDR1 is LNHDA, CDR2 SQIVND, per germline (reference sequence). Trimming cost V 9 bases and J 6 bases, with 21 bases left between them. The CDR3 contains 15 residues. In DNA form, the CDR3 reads TGTGCCAGCCAGTATGGAGGGGAGGGCGGTCAGCCCCAGCATTTT. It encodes CASQYGGEGGQPQHF.

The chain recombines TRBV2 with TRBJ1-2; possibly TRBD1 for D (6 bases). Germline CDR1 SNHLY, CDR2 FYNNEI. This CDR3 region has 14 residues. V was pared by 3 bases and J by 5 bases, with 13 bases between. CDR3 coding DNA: TGTGCCAGCAGTGATAGCAGGGGAGGGTATGGCTACACCTTC. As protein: CASSDSRGGYGYTF. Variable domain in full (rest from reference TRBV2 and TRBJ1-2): EPEVTQTPSHQVTQMGQEVILRCVPISNHLYFYWYRQILGQKVEFLVSFYNNEISEKSEIFDDQFSVERPDGSNFTLKIRSTKLEDSAMYFCASSDSRGGYGYTFGSGTRLTVV.

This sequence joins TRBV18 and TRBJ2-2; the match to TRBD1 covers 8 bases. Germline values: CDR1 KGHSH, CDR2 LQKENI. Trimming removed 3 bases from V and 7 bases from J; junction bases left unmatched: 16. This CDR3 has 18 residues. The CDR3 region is CASSPPPVGQGRNGELFF. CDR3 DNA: TGTGCCAGCTCACCTCCCCCGGTTGGACAGGGAAGGAACGGGGAGCTGTTTTTT.

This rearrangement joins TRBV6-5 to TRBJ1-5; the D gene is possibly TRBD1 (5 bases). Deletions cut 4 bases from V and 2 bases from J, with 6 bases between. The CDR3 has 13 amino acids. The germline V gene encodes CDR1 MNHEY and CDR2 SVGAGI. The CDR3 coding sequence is TGTGCCAGCAGTTGGGGGGGCAATCAGCCCCAGCATTTT. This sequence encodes CASSWGGNQPQHF.

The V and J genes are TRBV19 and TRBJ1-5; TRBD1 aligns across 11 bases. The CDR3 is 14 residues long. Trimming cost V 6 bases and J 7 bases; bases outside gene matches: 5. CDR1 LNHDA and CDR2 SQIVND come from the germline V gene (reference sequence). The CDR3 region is CASRGTGGRQPQHF. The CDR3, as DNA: TGTGCCAGTAGGGGGACAGGGGGACGGCAGCCCCAGCATTTT.

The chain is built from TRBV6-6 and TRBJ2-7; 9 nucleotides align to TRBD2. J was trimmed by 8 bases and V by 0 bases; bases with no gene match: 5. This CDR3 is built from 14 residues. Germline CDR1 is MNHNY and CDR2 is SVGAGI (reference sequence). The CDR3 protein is CASSYSGGGAKQYF. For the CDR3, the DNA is TGTGCCAGCAGTTACTCGGGCGGGGGGGCGAAGCAGTACTTC.

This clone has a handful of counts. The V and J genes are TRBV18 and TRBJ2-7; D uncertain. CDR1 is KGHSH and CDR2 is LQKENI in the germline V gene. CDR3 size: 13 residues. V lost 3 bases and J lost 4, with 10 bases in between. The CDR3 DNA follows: TGTGCCAGCTCACCCGGCCGACAATACGAGCAGTACTTC. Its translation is CASSPGRQYEQYF.

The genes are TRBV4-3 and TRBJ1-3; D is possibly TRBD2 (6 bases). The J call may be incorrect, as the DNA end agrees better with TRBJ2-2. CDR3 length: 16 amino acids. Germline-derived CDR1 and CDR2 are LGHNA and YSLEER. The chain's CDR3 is CASSQDGGRIGGELFF. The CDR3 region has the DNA TGCGCCAGCAGCCAAGATGGGGGGAGGATCGGCGGGGAGCTGTTTTTT.

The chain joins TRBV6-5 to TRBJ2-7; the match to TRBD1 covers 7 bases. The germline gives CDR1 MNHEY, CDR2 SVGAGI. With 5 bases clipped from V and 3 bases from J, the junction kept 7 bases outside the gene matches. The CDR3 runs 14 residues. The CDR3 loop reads CASSTGQRRYEQYF. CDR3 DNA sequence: TGTGCCAGCAGTACGGGACAGCGGCGCTACGAGCAGTACTTC.